A single sample is the source of the 8 T cell receptor beta chains below, sequenced in a study of blood T cell repertoires in COVID-19. Here immunoSEQ multiplex PCR was the method, and the copy in TCRdb shows in-frame clones only, minus some. The data contain fewer than 250,000 clones, roughly 86% of them singletons. Sequences were obtained from peripheral blood. The receptors shown here come from a woman aged 55-69 years with acute or convalescent COVID-19.

This chain uses TRBV6-6 with TRBJ2-3; tentatively, D is TRBD2 (6 bases). Germline assignment: CDR1 MNHNY and CDR2 SVGAGI (reference sequence). The CDR3 is 14 amino acids. Trimming removed 6 bases at V and 1 base at J, with 11 bases between. The CDR3 here is CASRSSSGTDTQYF. The CDR3 DNA sequence: TGTGCCAGCAGATCCTCTAGCGGCACAGATACGCAGTATTTT.

V gene TRBV19 combines with J gene TRBJ2-7, with 8 bases fitting TRBD2. Germline values: CDR1 LNHDA, CDR2 SQIVND (reference sequence). Germline trimming cut 5 bases from V and 0 bases from J; bases unmatched to any gene: 6. The CDR3 consists of 15 residues. The CDR3 nucleotides read TGTGCCAGTAGTGTACTAGCGGCCTCCTCCTACGAGCAGTACTTC. It is translated as CASSVLAASSYEQYF.

The chain is built from TRBV28 and TRBJ1-6; 12 bases are shared with TRBD1. CDR1 and CDR2 from the germline V gene are MDHEN and SYDVKM. The CDR3 contains 14 residues. Germline trimming cut 10 bases from V and 8 bases from J; bases unmatched to any gene: 6. The CDR3 DNA is TGTGCCACCGACGGGACAGGGGGCCATTCACCCCTCCACTTT. Protein sequence: CATDGTGGHSPLHF.

The V call is TRBV14, the J call TRBJ1-2, with 8 bases lining up with TRBD1. Germline-derived CDR1 and CDR2 are SGHDN and FVKESK. The CDR3 totals 17 residues. Losses at the gene ends were 4 bases for V and 5 bases for J; bases not matched to a gene: 15. The CDR3 DNA reads as TGTGCCAGCAGCCCCCGGGACAGGCCATGGGGTGGATATGGCTACACCTTC. Encoded protein: CASSPRDRPWGGYGYTF.

This chain links TRBV19 with TRBJ2-5, with 7 bases fitting TRBD1. The CDR3 has 17 amino acids. V trimming: 1 base; J trimming: 1 base; junction bases outside the gene matches: 9. CDR1 and CDR2 from the germline V gene are LNHDA and SQIVND (reference sequence). CDR3 bases: TGTGCCAGTAGTATAGCCGGCAGGGGGATCCTCCAAGAGACCCAGTACTTC. It yields the protein CASSIAGRGILQETQYF. The variable domain in full, with the rest retrieved from reference TRBV19 and TRBJ2-5, is DGGITQSPKYLFRKEGQNVTLSCEQNLNHDAMYWYRQDPGQGLRLIYYSQIVNDFQKGDIAEGYSVSREKKESFPLTVTSAQKNPTAFYLCASSIAGRGILQETQYFGPGTRLLVL.

J is TRBJ1-1 and V is TRBV18, with D tentatively TRBD1 (6 bases). The CDR3 consists of 14 residues. V was trimmed by 3 bases and J by 3 bases, leaving 11 bases between them. CDR1 is KGHSH, CDR2 LQKENI, per germline. CDR3 sequence: CASSPKGGDTEAFF. CDR3 sequence (DNA): TGTGCCAGCTCACCCAAGGGGGGGGACACTGAAGCTTTCTTT.

V and J are TRBV6-5 and TRBJ1-1; D unresolved. CDR3 length equals 13 residues. Germline V gene sequence: CDR1 MNHEY, CDR2 SVGAGI. Trimming shortened V by 7 bases and J by 0 bases, and 9 bases separated the two germline ends. CDR3 DNA: TGTGCCAGCAATAACATAATGAACACTGAAGCTTTCTTT. Translation: CASNNIMNTEAFF.

The V call is TRBV4-1, the J call TRBJ1-4; possible D gene TRBD1, 5 bases. The CDR3 spans 13 residues. V lost 6 bases and J 7 bases, leaving 12 bases between the germline ends. Germline CDR1 reads MGHRA; CDR2 reads YSYEKL. CDR3 in DNA: TGCGCCAGCAGGGGGCAGGGTGGTGAAAAACTGTTTTTT. Translated, it gives CASRGQGGEKLFF.